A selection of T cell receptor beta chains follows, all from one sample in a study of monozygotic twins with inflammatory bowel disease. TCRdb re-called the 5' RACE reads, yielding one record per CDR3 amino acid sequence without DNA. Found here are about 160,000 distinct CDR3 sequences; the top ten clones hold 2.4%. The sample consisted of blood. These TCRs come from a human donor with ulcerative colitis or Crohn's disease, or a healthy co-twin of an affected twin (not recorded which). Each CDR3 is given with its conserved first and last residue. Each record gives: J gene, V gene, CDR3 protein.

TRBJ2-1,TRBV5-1,CASSLPSGDYNEQFF
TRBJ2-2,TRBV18,CASSPPKNRKNTGELFF
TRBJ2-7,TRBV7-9,CASSPKDFPNYEQYF
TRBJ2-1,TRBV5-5,CASSFLSSSYNEQFF
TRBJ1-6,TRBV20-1,CSARGTGNSPLHF
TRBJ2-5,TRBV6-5,CASSYGAARETQYF
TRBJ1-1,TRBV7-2,CASSLANRLGAFF
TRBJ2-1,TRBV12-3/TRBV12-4,CASSLILAGVTYNEQFF
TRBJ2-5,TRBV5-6,CASSFRDGQYF
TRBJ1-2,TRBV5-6,CASSEADNGYTF
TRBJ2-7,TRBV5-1,CASSTGTGNWYEQYF
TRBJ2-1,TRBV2,CASSGGLAVDEQFF
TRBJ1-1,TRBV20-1,CSARDQGATNTEAFF
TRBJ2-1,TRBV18,CASSPWEYNEQFF
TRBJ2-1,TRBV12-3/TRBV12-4,CASSYITGNEQFF
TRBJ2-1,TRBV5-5,CASSETSGSYNEQFF
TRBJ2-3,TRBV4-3,CASSLWVADTQYF
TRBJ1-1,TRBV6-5,CASSSGGPGTEAFF
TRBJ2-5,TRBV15,CATSRGGEETQYF
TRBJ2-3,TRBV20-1,CSGPGQGLGDNTDTQYF
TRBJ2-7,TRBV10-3,CAISVDREYEQYF
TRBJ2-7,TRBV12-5,CASGFVPLGYEQYF
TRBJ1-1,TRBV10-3,CAILRAEGTEAFF
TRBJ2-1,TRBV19,CASSIGQGISNEQFF
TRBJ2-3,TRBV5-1,CASSFGGSGDTQYF
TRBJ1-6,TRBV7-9,CASSLGAQSPLHF
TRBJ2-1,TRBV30,CAWSVGSGVYNEQFF
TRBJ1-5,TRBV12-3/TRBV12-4,CASSVDRSNQPQHF
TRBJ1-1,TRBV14,CASYSAGLTNTEAFF
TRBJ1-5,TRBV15,CATSRDIGDQPQHF
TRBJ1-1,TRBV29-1,CSASGTANTEAFF
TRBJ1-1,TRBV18,CASSPVGSEAFF
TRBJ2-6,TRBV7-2,CAGGRTSGANVLTF
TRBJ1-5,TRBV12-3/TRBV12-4,CASSLATKGVDQPQHF
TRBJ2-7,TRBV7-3,CASSPSGTSGSKQYF
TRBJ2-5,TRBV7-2,CASSLALRGLAKKETQYF
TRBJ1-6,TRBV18,CASSPTQGRNSPLHF
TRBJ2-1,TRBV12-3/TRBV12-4,CASSRRHNEQFF
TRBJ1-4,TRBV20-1,CSATRTGGNEKLFF
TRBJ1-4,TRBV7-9,CASSETGGVGTNEKLFF
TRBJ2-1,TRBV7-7,CASSPTPPGNEQFF
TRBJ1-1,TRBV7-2,CASSPQGQVNTEAFF
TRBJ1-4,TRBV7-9,CASSSTGGYEKLFF
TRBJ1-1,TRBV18,CASSPLAAPSPEAFF
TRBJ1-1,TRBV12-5,CASGLQGNTEAFF
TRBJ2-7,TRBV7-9,CASSSGRGQAPYEQYF
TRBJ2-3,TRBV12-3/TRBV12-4,CASNIKPDTQYF
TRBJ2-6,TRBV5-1,CASSNDRAGANVLTF
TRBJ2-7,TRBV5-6,CASSLGKGFWQYF
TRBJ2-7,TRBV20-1,CSATGRNEQYF
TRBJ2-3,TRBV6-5,CASSYSIRVRADTQYF
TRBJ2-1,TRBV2,CASTLYSGGYNEQFF
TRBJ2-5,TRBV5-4,CASSPEWDRVQETQYF
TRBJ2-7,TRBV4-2,CASSQARRYEQYF
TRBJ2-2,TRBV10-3,CAIRTSGTGTGELFF